The T cell receptor beta chain under discussion was sequenced for a study of Ad26.COV2.S vaccination and SARS-CoV-2 variants. General study points: Researchers reported similar non-spike TCR breadth in vaccine and placebo recipients. People who got the vaccine had more spike-specific TCR breadth than people who got placebo.

With respect to this clone: Its antigen remains unidentified.

The method was immunoSEQ multiplex PCR; TCRdb's version includes in-frame clones alone and lacks a portion of them. The sample holds roughly 320,000 clones, around four fifths seen once. The treatment here: around 19 received Ad26.COV2.S at low or high dose, single or two shots; several received placebo; per-sample allocation not given. Day 63 after the first injection of vaccine or placebo was the sampling time. V lost 7 bases and J lost 0, with 10 bases in between. Germline CDR1 and CDR2: MDHEN and SYDVKM. This CDR3 has 14 residues. The gene calls are TRBV28 and TRBJ2-1; D gene uncertain. The origin of this receptor is a person between 18 and 65 years old who received the Ad26.COV2.S COVID-19 vaccine or a placebo. The sequencing used peripheral blood, collected in a trial of Ad26.COV2.S vaccine versus placebo. Here the CDR3 reads CASTTVSSYNEQFF. CDR3 in DNA: TGTGCCAGCACCACCGTGAGCTCCTACAATGAGCAGTTCTTC.